The 10 T cell receptor beta chains given below trace back to one sample, sequenced in a study of response to subunit inactivated influenza vaccine. TCRdb re-called the RT-PCR reads with MiXCR, one entry per CDR3 protein. The sample includes 550,000 to 800,000 distinct CDR3 sequences, over 11% of them seen just once. The source material was PBMCs from blood, sampled less than 15 days before vaccination. Receptor source: a man between 50 and 59 years old who received an inactivated influenza vaccine.

This clonotype was counted between two and nine times. The V gene is TRBV18, the J gene TRBJ1-6; D is uncertain. Trimming cost V 2 bases and J 5 bases, with 1 base left between them. The CDR3 runs 12 residues. Germline V gene data show CDR1 as KGHSH and CDR2 as LQKENI. The CDR3 sequence: CASSPDNSPLHF. As DNA, the CDR3 is TGTGCCAGCTCACCAGATAATTCACCCCTCCACTTT.

The chain has TRBV20-1 and TRBJ2-3; 9 bases are a match to TRBD2. J gave up 6 bases and V 6 bases, and 7 bases lay outside the gene matches. This CDR3 comprises 13 residues. In germline, CDR1 is DFQATT, CDR2 SNEGSKA (reference sequence). The CDR3 nucleotides read TGCAGTGCCAGGGCGGGGGGGCTGGATACGCAGTATTTT. Translated: CSARAGGLDTQYF.

This chain connects TRBV6-1 to TRBJ2-6; D tentatively reads TRBD1 or TRBD2 (5 bases each). V dropped 7 bases and J dropped 4 bases, with 20 bases sitting between them. Looked up from germline, CDR1 is MNHNS and CDR2 is SASEGT. This CDR3 region has 17 residues. The CDR3 here is CASNPGIRETGANVLTF. CDR3 sequence (DNA): TGTGCCAGCAACCCGGGGATCAGGGAAACCGGGGCCAACGTCCTGACTTTC.

The sample holds a few counts of this clonotype. The V and J genes are TRBV20-1 and TRBJ2-4; 7 bases are a match to TRBD1. CDR1 and CDR2 from the germline V gene are DFQATT and SNEGSKA (reference sequence). The CDR3 loop spans 13 amino acids. J lost 5 bases, V lost 5 bases, and 6 bases had no gene match. The CDR3 sequence: CSAGPQGQNIQYF. The CDR3, as DNA: TGCAGTGCTGGACCACAGGGGCAAAACATTCAGTACTTC.

This clonotype was seen a few times. The CDR3 bases are TGTGCCAGCAGCCCGGACAGGGGCGGGAAGACCCAGTACTTC. It encodes CASSPDRGGKTQYF. The chain recombines TRBV6-2 or TRBV6-3 with TRBJ2-5; 9 bases map to TRBD1. The length of the CDR3 is 14 residues. Germline loops: CDR1 MNHEY, CDR2 SVGEGT. Trimming at V came to 6 bases and at J to 6 bases, leaving 8 bases not matched to a gene.

V and J are TRBV12-3 or TRBV12-4 and TRBJ2-7; 7 bases agree with TRBD2. The CDR3 has 14 amino acids. Here the CDR3 DNA reads TGTGCTTCGGCGGAGGGGAGGGGATCCTACGAGCAGTACTTC. This gives the protein CASAEGRGSYEQYF.

This clonotype was detected only a few times. J is TRBJ2-2 and V is TRBV10-3; 9 bases map to TRBD1. The junction had 14 bases not matched to a gene; V was cut back by 3 bases and J by 3 bases. Germline values: CDR1 ENHRY, CDR2 SYGVKD. This CDR3 spans 19 amino acids. The CDR3 DNA reads as TGTGCCATCAGTGAAAGAAACCCCGGACGGACAGGGGACACCGGGGAGCTGTTTTTT. It encodes CAISERNPGRTGDTGELFF.

In its sample, this clonotype was seen a few times. The V call is TRBV29-1, the J call TRBJ1-5; maybe TRBD1 (6 bases). Germline values: CDR1 SQVTM, CDR2 ANQGSEA. The CDR3 covers 14 residues. V lost 4 bases, J lost 7 bases, and 17 bases lay in between. CDR3 DNA: TGCAGCGTTGGAGGTACAGGGTTGGACCAGCCCCAGCATTTT. Its protein is CSVGGTGLDQPQHF. Complete variable domain (other parts from reference TRBV29-1 and TRBJ1-5): SAVISQKPSRDICQRGTSLTIQCQVDSQVTMMFWYRQQPGQSLTLIATANQGSEATYESGFVIDKFPISRPNLTFSTLTVSNMSPEDSSIYLCSVGGTGLDQPQHFGDGTRLSIL.

This sequence joins TRBV20-1 and TRBJ2-7, with D possibly TRBD2 on 6 matching bases. Germline V lookup: CDR1 DFQATT, CDR2 SNEGSKA (reference sequence). The CDR3 is 15 residues long. V gave up 1 base and J gave up 0 bases, with 13 bases separating them. DNA for the CDR3: TGCAGTGCTAGAGTTTTCGGCGGGATCTCCTACGAGCAGTACTTC. Translation gives CSARVFGGISYEQYF.

As regards this clonotype: With a much larger clone just one base away, this may be a read error. This chain joins TRBV2 and TRBJ2-7; no clear D. Germline V gene lookup returns CDR1 SNHLY and CDR2 FYNNEI. This CDR3 spans 13 amino acids. The CDR3 loop is CDSSVRSNYEQYF. The CDR3 DNA is TGTGACAGCAGTGTTAGATCTAACTACGAGCAGTACTTC.